This record looks at one TCR beta chain sequence and its context. What it binds is unknown. This entry is derived from a study of T cell responses to AZD1222 COVID-19 vaccine. General study points: Females outnumbered males among donors, who were mostly white British; clonal diversity was possibly underestimated. Nearly half of spike-specific TCRs reportedly go after variant regions that carry no mutations. Sampling that yielded the repertoires occurred only after the peak T cell response.

TCRdb's table, derived via immunoSEQ multiplex PCR, lists solely in-frame clones and lacks some. The table has roughly 100,000 clones, approximately 92% seen once. This TCR was recovered from an adult who received the AZD1222 COVID-19 vaccine. The input for sequencing was peripheral blood, taken 28 days after the second AZD1222 dose.

CDR3 nucleotide sequence: TGTGCCAGTAGTTTCCGGGGCGGGACGATAAACACCGGGGAGCTGTTTTTT. It is translated as CASSFRGGTINTGELFF. The chain uses TRBV19 and TRBJ2-2; D possibly corresponds to TRBD2 (6 bases). This CDR3 region has 17 residues. The V gene lost 5 bases and the J gene lost 2 bases, with 18 bases spanning the gap. Per germline, CDR1 LNHDA and CDR2 SQIVND (reference sequence).